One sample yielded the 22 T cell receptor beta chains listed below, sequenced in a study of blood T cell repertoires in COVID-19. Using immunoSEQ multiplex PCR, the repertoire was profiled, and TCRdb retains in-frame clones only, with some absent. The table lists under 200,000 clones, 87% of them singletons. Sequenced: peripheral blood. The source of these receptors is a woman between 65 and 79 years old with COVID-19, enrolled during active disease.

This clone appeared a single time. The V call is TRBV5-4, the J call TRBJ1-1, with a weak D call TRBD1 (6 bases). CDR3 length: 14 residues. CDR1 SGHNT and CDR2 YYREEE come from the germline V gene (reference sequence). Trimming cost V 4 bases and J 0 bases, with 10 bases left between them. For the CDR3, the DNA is TGTGCCAGCAGCAGGGGGGGCATGAACACTGAAGCTTTCTTT. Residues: CASSRGGMNTEAFF.

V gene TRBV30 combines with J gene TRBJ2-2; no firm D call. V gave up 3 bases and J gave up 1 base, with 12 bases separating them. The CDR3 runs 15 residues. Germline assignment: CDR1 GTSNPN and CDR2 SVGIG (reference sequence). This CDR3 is CAWRTTTQNTGELFF. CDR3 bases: TGTGCCTGGAGGACAACAACCCAGAACACCGGGGAGCTGTTTTTT.

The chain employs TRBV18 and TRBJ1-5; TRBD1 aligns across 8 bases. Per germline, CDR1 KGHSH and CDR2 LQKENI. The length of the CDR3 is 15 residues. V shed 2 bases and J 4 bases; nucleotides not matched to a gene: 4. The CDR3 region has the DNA TGTGCCAGCTCACCATCACGGGACAGGAATCAGCCCCAGCATTTT. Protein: CASSPSRDRNQPQHF.

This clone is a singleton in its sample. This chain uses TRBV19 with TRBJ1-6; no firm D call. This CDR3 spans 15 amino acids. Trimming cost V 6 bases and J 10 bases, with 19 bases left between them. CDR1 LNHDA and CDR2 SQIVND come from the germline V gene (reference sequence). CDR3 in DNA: TGTGCCAGTAGGTCTTTCGGGTCAAGTCACTCACCCCTCCACTTT. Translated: CASRSFGSSHSPLHF.

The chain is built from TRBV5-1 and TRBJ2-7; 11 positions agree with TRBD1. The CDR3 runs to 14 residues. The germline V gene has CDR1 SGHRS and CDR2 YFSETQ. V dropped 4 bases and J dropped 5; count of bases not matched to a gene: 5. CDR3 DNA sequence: TGCGCCAGCAGCCCCCGGGACAGGGGGGACGAGCAGTACTTC. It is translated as CASSPRDRGDEQYF.

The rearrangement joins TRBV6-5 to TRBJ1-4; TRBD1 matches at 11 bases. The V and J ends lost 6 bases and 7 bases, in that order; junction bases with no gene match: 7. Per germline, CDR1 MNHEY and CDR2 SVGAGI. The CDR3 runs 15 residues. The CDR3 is CASSRGQGAIEKLFF. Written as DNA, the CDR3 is TGTGCCAGCAGCCGAGGACAGGGGGCGATTGAAAAACTGTTTTTT.

The CDR3 loop is CASSPGQELSGYTF. The CDR3 bases are TGTGCCAGCAGCCCCGGACAGGAGCTCTCTGGCTACACCTTC. This rearrangement joins TRBV7-3 to TRBJ1-2; 7 positions agree with TRBD1. Looked up from germline, CDR1 is SGHTA and CDR2 is FQGTGA. Trimming at V came to 5 bases and at J to 7 bases, leaving 10 bases not matched to a gene. The CDR3 length is 14 residues. The full variable domain, completed using reference TRBV7-3 and TRBJ1-2, is GAGVSQTPSNKVTEKGKYVELRCDPISGHTALYWYRQSLGQGPEFLIYFQGTGAADDSGLPNDRFFAVRPEGSVSTLKIQRTERGDSAVYLCASSPGQELSGYTFGSGTRLTVV.

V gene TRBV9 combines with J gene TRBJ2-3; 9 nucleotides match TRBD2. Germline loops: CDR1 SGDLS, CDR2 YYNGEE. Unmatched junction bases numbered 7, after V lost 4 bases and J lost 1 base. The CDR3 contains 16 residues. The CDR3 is CASSLNERGGTDTQYF. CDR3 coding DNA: TGTGCCAGCAGCCTCAATGAGCGGGGGGGCACAGATACGCAGTATTTT.

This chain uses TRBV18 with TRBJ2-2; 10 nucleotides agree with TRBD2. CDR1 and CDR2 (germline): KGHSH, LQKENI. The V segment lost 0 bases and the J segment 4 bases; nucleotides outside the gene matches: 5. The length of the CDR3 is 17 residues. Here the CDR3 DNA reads TGTGCCAGCTCACCACCCCGGACTAGCGGCTTCACCGGGGAGCTGTTTTTT. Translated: CASSPPRTSGFTGELFF.

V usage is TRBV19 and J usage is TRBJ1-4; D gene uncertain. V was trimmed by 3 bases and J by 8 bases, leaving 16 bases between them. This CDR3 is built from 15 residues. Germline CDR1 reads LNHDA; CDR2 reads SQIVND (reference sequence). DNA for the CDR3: TGTGCCAGTAGTATTGGGCAAACGACGGTGGAAAAACTGTTTTTT. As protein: CASSIGQTTVEKLFF.

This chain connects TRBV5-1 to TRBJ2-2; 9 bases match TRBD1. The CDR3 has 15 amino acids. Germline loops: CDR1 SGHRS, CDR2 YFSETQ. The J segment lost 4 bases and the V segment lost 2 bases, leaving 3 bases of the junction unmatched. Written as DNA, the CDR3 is TGCGCCAGCAGCTTTGGGACAGGGACCACCGGGGAGCTGTTTTTT. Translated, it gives CASSFGTGTTGELFF.

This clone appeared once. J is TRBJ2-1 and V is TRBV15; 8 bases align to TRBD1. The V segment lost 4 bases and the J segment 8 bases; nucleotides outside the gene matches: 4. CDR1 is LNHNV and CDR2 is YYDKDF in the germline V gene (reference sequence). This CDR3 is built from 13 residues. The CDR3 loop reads CATSTDRGDEQFF. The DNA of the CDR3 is TGTGCCACCAGCACCGACAGGGGCGATGAGCAGTTCTTC.

CDR3 residues: CASSPDGQGGNTIYF. CDR3 DNA sequence: TGTGCCAGCTCACCGGACGGACAGGGAGGAAACACCATATATTTT. The gene calls are TRBV18 and TRBJ1-3; TRBD1 matches at 8 bases. The germline V gene has CDR1 KGHSH and CDR2 LQKENI. The V and J ends lost 3 bases and 4 bases, in that order; junction bases with no gene match: 5. The CDR3 spans 15 residues.

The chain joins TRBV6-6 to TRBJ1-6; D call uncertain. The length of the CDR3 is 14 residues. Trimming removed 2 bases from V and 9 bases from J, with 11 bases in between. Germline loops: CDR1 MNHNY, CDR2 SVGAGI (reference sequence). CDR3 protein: CASSYGEGISPLHF. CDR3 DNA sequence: TGTGCCAGCAGTTACGGAGAGGGAATTTCACCCCTCCACTTT.

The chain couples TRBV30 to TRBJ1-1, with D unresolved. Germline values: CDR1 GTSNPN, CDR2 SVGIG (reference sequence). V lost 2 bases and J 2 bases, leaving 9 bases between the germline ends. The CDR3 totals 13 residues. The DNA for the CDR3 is TGTGCCTGGAGTCACACAGTTAACACTGAAGCTTTCTTT. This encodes CAWSHTVNTEAFF.

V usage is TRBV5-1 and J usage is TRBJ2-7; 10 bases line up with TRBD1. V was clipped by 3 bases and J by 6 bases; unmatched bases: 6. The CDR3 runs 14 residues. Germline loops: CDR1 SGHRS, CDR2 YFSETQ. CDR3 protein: CASSSGQGIREQYF. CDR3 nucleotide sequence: TGCGCCAGCAGCTCGGGACAGGGGATTCGCGAGCAGTACTTC.

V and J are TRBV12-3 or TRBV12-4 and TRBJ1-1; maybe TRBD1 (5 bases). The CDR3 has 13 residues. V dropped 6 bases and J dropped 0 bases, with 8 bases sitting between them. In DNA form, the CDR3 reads TGTGCCAGCAGGGGGCGAATGAACACTGAAGCTTTCTTT. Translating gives CASRGRMNTEAFF.

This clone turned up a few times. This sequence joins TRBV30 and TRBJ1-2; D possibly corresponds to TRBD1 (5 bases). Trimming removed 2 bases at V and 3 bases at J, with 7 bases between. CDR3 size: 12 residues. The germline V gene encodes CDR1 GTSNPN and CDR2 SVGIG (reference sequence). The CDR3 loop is CAWSRGDYGYTF. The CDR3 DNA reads TGTGCCTGGAGTCGGGGGGACTATGGCTACACCTTC.

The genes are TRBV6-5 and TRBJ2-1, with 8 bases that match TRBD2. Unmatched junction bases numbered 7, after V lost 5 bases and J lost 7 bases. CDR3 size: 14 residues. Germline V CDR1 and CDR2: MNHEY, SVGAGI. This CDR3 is CASSHSGERNEQFF. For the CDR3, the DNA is TGTGCCAGCAGTCATAGCGGGGAACGGAATGAGCAGTTCTTC.

This CDR3 reads CASSQALDNSGNTIYF. CDR3 nucleotides: TGCGCCAGCAGCCAGGCCCTGGACAACTCTGGAAACACCATATATTTT. The J gene is TRBJ1-3, the V gene TRBV4-1, with a possible D match to TRBD1 (5 bases). CDR3 length equals 16 residues. V was cut by 3 bases and J by 0 bases, with 12 bases left in between. Germline assignment: CDR1 MGHRA and CDR2 YSYEKL.

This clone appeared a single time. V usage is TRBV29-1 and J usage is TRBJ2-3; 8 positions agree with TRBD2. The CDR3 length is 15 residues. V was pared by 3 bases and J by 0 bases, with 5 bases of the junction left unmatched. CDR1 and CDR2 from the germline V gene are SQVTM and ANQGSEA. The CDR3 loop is CSVDGASGSTDTQYF. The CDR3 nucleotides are TGCAGCGTTGATGGGGCTAGCGGGAGCACAGATACGCAGTATTTT.

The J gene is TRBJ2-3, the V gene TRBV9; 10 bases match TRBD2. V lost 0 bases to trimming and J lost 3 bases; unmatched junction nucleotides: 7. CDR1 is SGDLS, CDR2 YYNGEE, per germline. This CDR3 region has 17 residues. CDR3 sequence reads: CASSVGGSGGTTDTQYF. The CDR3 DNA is TGTGCCAGCAGCGTAGGCGGTAGCGGGGGGACTACAGATACGCAGTATTTT.